Sequencing of this T cell receptor (beta chain) was carried out in a study of T cell responses to AZD1222 COVID-19 vaccine. General observations from the study: Spike-specific TCR breadth and depth both grew after two AZD1222 doses.

The CDR3 is 11 amino acids. Per germline, CDR1 SGHTA and CDR2 FQGNSA. Researchers grouped second doses given at about 4 or about 12 weeks into one pool. Here immunoSEQ multiplex PCR was the method, and the copy in TCRdb shows in-frame clones only, minus some. Among 150,000 to 200,000 clones, about nine tenths were seen once, and the ten largest hold around 2%. On this clone: As yet, its antigen is unknown. The junction and the germline gene differ at one end; a read error may be behind it.

The rearrangement uses TRBV7-2 and TRBJ2-7; D is possibly TRBD2 (5 bases). This clonotype originated in an adult who received the AZD1222 COVID-19 vaccine. The material was peripheral blood, obtained 28 days after the second AZD1222 dose. The CDR3 region is CASSPGLGLNF. CDR3 coding DNA: TGTGCCAGCAGCCCCGGACTGGGTTTGAACTTC.